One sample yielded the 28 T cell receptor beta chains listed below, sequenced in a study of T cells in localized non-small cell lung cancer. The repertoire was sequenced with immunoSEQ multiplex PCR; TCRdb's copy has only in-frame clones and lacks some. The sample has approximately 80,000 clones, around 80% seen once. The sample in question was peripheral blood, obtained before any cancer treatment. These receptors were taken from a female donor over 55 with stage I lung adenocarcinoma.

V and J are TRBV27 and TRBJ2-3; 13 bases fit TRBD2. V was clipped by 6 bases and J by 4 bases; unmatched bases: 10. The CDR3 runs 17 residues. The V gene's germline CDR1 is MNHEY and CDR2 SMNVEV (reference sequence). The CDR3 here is CASSTGLAGVVADTQYF. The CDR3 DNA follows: TGTGCCAGCAGCACTGGACTAGCGGGAGTTGTCGCAGATACGCAGTATTTT.

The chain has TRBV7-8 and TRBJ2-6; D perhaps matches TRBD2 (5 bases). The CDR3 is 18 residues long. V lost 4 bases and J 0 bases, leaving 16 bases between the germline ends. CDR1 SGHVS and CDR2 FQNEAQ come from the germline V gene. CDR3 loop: CASSSSRGGYSGANVLTF. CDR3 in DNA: TGTGCCAGCAGCTCCTCCCGGGGTGGGTACTCTGGGGCCAACGTCCTGACTTTC.

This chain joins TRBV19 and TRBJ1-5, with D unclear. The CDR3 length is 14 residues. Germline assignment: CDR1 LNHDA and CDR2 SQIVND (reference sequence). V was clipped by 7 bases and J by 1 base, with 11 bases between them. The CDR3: CASTALMSNQPQHF. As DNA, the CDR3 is TGTGCCAGTACCGCACTCATGAGCAATCAGCCCCAGCATTTT.

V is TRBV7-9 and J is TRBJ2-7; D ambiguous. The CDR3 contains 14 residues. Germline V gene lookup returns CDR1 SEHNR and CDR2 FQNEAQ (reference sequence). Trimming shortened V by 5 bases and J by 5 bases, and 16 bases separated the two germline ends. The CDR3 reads CASSQGWSPHEQYF. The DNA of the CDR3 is TGTGCCAGCAGCCAAGGTTGGAGCCCCCACGAGCAGTACTTC.

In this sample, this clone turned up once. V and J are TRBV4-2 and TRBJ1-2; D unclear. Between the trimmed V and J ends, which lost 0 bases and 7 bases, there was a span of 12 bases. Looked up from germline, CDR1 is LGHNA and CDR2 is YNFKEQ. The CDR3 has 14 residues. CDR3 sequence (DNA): TGTGCCAGCAGCCAAGACAGGAGCCTAGGTGGCTACACCTTC. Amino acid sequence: CASSQDRSLGGYTF.

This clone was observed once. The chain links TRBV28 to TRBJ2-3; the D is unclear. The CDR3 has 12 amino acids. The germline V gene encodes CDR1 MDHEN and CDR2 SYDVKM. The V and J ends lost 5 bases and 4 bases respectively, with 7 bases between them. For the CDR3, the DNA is TGTGCCAGCAGTAAAAATTCAGATACGCAGTATTTT. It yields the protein CASSKNSDTQYF.

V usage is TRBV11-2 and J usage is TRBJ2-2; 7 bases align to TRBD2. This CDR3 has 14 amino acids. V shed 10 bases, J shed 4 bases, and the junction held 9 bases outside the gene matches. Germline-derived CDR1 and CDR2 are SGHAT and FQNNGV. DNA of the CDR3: TGTGCCACACCTAGGCCGGGAGGCACCGGGGAGCTGTTTTTT. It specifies CATPRPGGTGELFF.

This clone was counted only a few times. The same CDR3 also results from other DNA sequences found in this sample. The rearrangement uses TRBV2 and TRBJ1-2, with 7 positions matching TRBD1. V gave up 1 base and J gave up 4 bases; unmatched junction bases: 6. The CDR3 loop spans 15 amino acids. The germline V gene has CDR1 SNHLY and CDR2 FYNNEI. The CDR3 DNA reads TGTGCCAGCAGTGAAGGAGGGACAGCCCTCTATGGCTACACCTTC. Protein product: CASSEGGTALYGYTF.

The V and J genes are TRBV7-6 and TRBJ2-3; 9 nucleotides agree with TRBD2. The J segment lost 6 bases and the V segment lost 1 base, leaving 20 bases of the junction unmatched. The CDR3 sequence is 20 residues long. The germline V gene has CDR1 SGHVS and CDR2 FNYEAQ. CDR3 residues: CASSLESRPGLASGVDTQYF. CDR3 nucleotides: TGTGCCAGCAGCTTAGAGTCCCGACCGGGACTAGCAAGTGGGGTGGATACGCAGTATTTT.

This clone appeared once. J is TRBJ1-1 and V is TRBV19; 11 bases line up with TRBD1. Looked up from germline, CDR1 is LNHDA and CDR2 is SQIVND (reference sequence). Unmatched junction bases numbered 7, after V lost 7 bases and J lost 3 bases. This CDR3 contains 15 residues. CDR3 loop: CASKTGQGAYTEAFF. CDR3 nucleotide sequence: TGTGCCAGTAAAACTGGACAGGGGGCGTACACTGAAGCTTTCTTT.

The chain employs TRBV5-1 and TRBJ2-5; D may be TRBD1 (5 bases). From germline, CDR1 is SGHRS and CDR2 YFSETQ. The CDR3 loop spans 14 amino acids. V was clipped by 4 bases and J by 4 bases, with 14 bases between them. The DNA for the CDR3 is TGCGCCAGCAGCGAATTTCAGGGTAGAGAGACCCAGTACTTC. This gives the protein CASSEFQGRETQYF.

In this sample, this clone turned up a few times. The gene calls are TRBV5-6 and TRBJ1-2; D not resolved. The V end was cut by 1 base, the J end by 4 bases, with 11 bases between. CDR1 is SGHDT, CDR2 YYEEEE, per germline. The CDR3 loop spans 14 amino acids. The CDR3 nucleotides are TGTGCCAGCAGCTTGTCCGGGATGTTCTATGGCTACACCTTC. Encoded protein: CASSLSGMFYGYTF.

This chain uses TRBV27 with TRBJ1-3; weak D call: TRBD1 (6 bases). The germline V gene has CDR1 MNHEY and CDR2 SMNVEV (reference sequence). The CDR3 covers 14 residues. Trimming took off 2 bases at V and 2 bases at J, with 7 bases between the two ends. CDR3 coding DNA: TGTGCCAGCAGTTTAACAGGGACTGGAAACACCATATATTTT. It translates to CASSLTGTGNTIYF.

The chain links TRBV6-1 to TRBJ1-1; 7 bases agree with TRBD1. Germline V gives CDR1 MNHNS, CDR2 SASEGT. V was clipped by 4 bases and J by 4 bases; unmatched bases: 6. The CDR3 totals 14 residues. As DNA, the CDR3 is TGTGCCAGCAGTGCGGCAACAGGGGTCACTGAAGCTTTCTTT. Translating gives CASSAATGVTEAFF.

DNA for the CDR3: TGCGCCAGCAGCTTGGAAGGAGTAAGCACTGAAGCTTTCTTT. Its protein product is CASSLEGVSTEAFF. This rearrangement joins TRBV5-1 to TRBJ1-1; no definite D call. Per the germline V gene, CDR1 is SGHRS and CDR2 is YFSETQ. The CDR3 runs 14 residues. V gave up 0 bases and J gave up 4 bases, with 10 bases separating them.

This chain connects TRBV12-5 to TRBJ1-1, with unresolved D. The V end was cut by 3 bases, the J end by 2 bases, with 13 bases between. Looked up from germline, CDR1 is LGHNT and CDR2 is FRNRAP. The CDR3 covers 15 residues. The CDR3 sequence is CASGFGQSLNTEAFF. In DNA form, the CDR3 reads TGTGCTAGTGGTTTTGGGCAGTCCTTAAACACTGAAGCTTTCTTT. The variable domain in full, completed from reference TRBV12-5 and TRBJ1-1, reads DARVTQTPRHKVTEMGQEVTMRCQPILGHNTVFWYRQTMMQGLELLAYFRNRAPLDDSGMPKDRFSAEMPDATLATLKIQPSEPRDSAVYFCASGFGQSLNTEAFFGQGTRLTVV.

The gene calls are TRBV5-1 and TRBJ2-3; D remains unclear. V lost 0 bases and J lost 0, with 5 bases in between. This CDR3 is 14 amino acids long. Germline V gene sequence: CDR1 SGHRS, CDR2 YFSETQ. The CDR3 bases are TGCGCCAGCAGCTTGGGGATGAGCACAGATACGCAGTATTTT. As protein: CASSLGMSTDTQYF.

CDR3 protein: CAWSVPGTGGTTNYGYTF. The CDR3 DNA follows: TGTGCCTGGAGTGTACCCGGGACAGGGGGCACTACGAACTATGGCTACACCTTC. J is TRBJ1-2 and V is TRBV30; the match to TRBD1 covers 12 bases. This CDR3 comprises 18 residues. The germline CDR1 and CDR2 sequences are GTSNPN and SVGIG (reference sequence). Trimming removed 0 bases from V and 2 bases from J; junction bases left unmatched: 10.

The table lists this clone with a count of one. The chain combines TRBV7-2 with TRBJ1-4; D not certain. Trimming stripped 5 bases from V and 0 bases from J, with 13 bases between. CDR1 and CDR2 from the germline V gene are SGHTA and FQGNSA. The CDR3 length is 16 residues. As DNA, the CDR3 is TGTGCCAGCAGCCTTTACATCAAGGCAACTAATGAAAAACTGTTTTTT. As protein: CASSLYIKATNEKLFF.

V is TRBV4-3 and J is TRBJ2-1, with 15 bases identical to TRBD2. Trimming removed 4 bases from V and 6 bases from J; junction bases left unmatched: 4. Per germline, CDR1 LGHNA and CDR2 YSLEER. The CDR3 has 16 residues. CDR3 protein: CASSPGLAGGGNEQFF. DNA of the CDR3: TGCGCCAGCAGCCCGGGACTAGCGGGAGGAGGCAATGAGCAGTTCTTC.

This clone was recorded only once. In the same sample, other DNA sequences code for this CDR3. CDR3 region: CASSIGTANTEAFF. The CDR3 DNA follows: TGTGCCAGTAGTATAGGGACCGCGAACACTGAAGCTTTCTTT. This chain links TRBV19 with TRBJ1-1; D call uncertain. Germline V CDR1 and CDR2: LNHDA, SQIVND (reference sequence). Trimming removed 1 base from V and 1 base from J, with 7 bases in between. This CDR3 region has 14 residues. The full variable domain, in which reference TRBV19 and TRBJ1-1 provide the parts outside the CDR3, is DGGITQSPKYLFRKEGQNVTLSCEQNLNHDAMYWYRQDPGQGLRLIYYSQIVNDFQKGDIAEGYSVSREKKESFPLTVTSAQKNPTAFYLCASSIGTANTEAFFGQGTRLTVV.

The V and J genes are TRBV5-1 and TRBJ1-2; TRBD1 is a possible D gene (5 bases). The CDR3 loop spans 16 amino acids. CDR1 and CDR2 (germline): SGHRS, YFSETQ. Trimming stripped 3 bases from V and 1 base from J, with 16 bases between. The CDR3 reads CASSYGTDFFNYGYTF. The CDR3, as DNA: TGCGCCAGCAGCTATGGGACGGATTTTTTTAACTATGGCTACACCTTC.

CDR3 coding DNA: TGTGCCAGCAGCTTAGCCGCTAGCGGGAGGGCCTTCGCCGGAAGTGAGCAGTTCTTC. Its protein is CASSLAASGRAFAGSEQFF. V gene TRBV7-2 combines with J gene TRBJ2-1; 12 bases map to TRBD2. Losses at the gene ends were 0 bases for V and 9 bases for J; bases not matched to a gene: 15. This CDR3 has 19 residues. CDR1 SGHTA and CDR2 FQGNSA come from the germline V gene.

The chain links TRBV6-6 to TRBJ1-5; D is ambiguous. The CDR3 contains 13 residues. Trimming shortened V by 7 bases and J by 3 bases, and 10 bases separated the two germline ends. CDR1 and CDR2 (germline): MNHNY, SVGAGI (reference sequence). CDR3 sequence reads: CASTPAPNQPQHF. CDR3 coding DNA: TGTGCCAGCACCCCTGCCCCCAATCAGCCCCAGCATTTT.

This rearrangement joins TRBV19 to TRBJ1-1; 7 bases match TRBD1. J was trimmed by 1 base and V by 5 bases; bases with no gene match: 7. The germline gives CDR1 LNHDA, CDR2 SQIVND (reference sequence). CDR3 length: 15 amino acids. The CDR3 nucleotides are TGTGCCAGTAGTTTGGAGGGGGCTTGGAACACTGAAGCTTTCTTT. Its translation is CASSLEGAWNTEAFF.

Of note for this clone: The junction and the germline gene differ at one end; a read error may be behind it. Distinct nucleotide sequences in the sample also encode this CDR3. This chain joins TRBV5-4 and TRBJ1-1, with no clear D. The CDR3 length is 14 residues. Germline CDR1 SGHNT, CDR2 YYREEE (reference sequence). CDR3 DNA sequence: TGTGCCAGCAGCTTGGACAGATTGAACACTGAGGCTTTCTTT. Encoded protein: CASSLDRLNTEAFF.

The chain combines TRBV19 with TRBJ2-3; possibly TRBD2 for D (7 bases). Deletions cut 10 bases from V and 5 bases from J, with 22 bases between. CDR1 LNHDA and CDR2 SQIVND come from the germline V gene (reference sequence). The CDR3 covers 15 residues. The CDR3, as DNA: TGTGCCACAAAGTCCCGAGGGGGGGCTAGAGATACGCAGTATTTT. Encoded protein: CATKSRGGARDTQYF.

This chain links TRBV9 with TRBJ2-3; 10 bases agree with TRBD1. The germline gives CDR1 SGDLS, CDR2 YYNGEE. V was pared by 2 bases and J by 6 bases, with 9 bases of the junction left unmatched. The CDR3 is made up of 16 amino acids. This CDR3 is CASSVARDRGRDTQYF. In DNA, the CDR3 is TGTGCCAGCAGCGTTGCCAGGGACAGGGGCCGGGATACGCAGTATTTT.